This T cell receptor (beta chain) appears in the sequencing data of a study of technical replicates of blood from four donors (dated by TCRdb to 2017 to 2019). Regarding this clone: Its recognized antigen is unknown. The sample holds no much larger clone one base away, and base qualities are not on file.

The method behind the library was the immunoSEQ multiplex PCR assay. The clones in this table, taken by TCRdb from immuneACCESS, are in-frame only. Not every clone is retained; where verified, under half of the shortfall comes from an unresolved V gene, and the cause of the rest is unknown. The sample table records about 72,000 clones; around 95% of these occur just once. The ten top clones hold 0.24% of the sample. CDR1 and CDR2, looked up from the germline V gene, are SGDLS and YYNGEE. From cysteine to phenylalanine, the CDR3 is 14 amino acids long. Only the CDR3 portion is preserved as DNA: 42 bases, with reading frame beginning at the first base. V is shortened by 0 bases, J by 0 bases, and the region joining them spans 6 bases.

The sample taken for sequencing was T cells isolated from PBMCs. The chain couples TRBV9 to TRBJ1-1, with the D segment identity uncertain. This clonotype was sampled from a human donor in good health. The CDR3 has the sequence CASSVAGMNTEAFF. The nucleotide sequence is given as TGTGCCAGCAGCGTAGCGGGAATGAACACTGAAGCTTTCTTT.